This T cell receptor (beta chain) was sequenced in a study of T cell responses to AZD1222 COVID-19 vaccine. Repertoires were generated with immunoSEQ multiplex PCR, while TCRdb's copy carries only in-frame clones and drops some. Among about 120,000 clones listed, 90% to 95% were seen once. V shed 4 bases and J 4 bases; nucleotides not matched to a gene: 7. CDR3 length: 16 amino acids. Germline-derived CDR1 and CDR2 are LGHNA and YSLEER. The source material was peripheral blood, sampled 28 days after the second AZD1222 dose. This receptor was taken from an adult who received the AZD1222 COVID-19 vaccine. The chain couples TRBV4-3 to TRBJ1-1, with 12 bases matching TRBD1. CDR3: CASSLGTGGLGTEAFF. CDR3 nucleotides: TGCGCCAGCAGCCTAGGGACAGGGGGCTTGGGCACTGAAGCTTTCTTT.